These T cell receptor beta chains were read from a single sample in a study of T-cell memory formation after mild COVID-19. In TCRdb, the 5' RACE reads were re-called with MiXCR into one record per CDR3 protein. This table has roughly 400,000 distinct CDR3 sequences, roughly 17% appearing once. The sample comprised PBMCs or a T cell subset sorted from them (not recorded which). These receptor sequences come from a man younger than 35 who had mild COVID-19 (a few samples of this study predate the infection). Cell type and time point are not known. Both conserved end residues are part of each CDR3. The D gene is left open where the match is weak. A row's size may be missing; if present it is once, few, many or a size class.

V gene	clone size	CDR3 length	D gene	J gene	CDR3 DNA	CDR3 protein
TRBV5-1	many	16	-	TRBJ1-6	TGCGCCAGCAGCTTGGCCGTCGGCAGCGGGATTTCACCCCTCCACTTT	CASSLAVGSGISPLHF
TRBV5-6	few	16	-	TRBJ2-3	TGTGCCAGCAGCTTGGCAGCCTCCCATAACACAGATACGCAGTATTTT	CASSLAASHNTDTQYF
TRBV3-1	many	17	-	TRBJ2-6	TGTGCCAGCAGCCAAGAGAGGTCGGGTGGTGGGGCCAACGTCCTGACTTTC	CASSQERSGGGANVLTF
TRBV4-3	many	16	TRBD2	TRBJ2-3	TGCGCCAGCAGCCAAATCCTAGCGGGGGTCACAGATACGCAGTATTTT	CASSQILAGVTDTQYF
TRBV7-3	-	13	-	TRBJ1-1	TGTGCCAGCAGCTTTGGGCAGTCCACTGAAGCTTTCTTT	CASSFGQSTEAFF
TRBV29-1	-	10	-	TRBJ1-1	TGCAGCGTCCAGAACACTGAAGCTTTCTTT	CSVQNTEAFF
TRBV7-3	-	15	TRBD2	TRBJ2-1	TGTGCCAGCAGCCCTTGGGGGGGGATAGACAATGAGCAGTTCTTC	CASSPWGGIDNEQFF
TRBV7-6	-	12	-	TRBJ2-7	TGTGCCAGCAGCTACATCCGGCACGAGCAGTACTTC	CASSYIRHEQYF
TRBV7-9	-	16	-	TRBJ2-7	TGTGCCAGCAGCTTAGGGGTTAAACGGGAAACCTACGAGCAGTACTTC	CASSLGVKRETYEQYF
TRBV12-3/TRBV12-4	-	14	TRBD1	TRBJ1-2	TGTGCCAGCAGAGAAGACAGGGGATGGGATGGCTACACCTTC	CASREDRGWDGYTF
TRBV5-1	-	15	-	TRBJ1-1	TGCGCCAGCAGCTTCGGGGCGACAGTGAACACTGAAGCTTTCTTT	CASSFGATVNTEAFF
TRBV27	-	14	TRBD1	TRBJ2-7	TGTGCCAGCAGTTTCCTCGGGACAGCTTACGAGCAGTACTTC	CASSFLGTAYEQYF
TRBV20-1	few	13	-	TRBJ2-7	TGCAGTGCTAGAGATGGCGGAACCTACGAGCAGTACTTC	CSARDGGTYEQYF
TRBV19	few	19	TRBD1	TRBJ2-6	TGTGCCAGTGCGACAGGGTACGTGGGTACGCTCTCTGGGGCCAACGTCCTGACTTTC	CASATGYVGTLSGANVLTF
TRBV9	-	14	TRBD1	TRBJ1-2	TGTGCCAGCAGCGGGGGACAGGGCTACTATGGCTACACCTTC	CASSGGQGYYGYTF
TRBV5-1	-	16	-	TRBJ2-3	TGCGCCAGCAGCCTTACCGGTGGAGGCTCCACAGATACGCAGTATTTT	CASSLTGGGSTDTQYF
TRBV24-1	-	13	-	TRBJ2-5	TGTGCCACCAGTGACCCTAGTAGAGAGACCCAGTACTTC	CATSDPSRETQYF
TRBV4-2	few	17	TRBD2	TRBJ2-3	TGTGCCAGCAGCCAAGAAGGGCTAGCGGTTAGCACAGATACGCAGTATTTT	CASSQEGLAVSTDTQYF
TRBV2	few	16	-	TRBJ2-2	TGTGCCAGCAGTGATGGTAGGGCCTCTACCTCCGGGGAGCTGTTTTTT	CASSDGRASTSGELFF
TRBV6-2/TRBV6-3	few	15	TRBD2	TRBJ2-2	TGTGCCAGCAGTTATGGGACTAGATGGCCCGGGGAGCTGTTTTTT	CASSYGTRWPGELFF
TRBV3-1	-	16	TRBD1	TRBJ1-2	TGTGCCAGCAGCCAACTGCCCAGGGGGCGGACCTATGGCTACACCTTC	CASSQLPRGRTYGYTF
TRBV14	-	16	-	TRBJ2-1	TGTGCCAGCAGCCAACCCCCCACGGGACTCTTCAATGAGCAGTTCTTC	CASSQPPTGLFNEQFF
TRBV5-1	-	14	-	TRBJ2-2	TGCGCCAGCAGCTTGGAGTCCCCGGCCTGGGAGCTGTTTTTT	CASSLESPAWELFF
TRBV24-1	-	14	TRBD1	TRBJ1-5	TGTGCCACCAGTGATGTAACAGGGGATCAGCCCCAGCATTTT	CATSDVTGDQPQHF
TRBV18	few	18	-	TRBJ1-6	TGTGCCAGCTCACCTGACGAGGGGCCGGGACTGTCGAATTCACCCCTCCACTTT	CASSPDEGPGLSNSPLHF
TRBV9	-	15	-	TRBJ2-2	TGTGCCAGCAGCCCCTACTGGGGGGCCCCCGGGGAGCTGTTTTTT	CASSPYWGAPGELFF
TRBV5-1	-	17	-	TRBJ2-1	TGCGCCAGCAGCTTGAGGCCCAGGGGAGAGGCCTACAATGAGCAGTTCTTC	CASSLRPRGEAYNEQFF
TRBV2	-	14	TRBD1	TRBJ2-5	TGTGCCAGCAGGGAGACAGGGTTCAGGGAGACCCAGTACTTC	CASRETGFRETQYF
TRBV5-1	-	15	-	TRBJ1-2	TGCGCCAGCAGCGGCGGGAGGGCGCGGGACTATGGCTACACCTTC	CASSGGRARDYGYTF
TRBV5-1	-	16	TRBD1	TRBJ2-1	TGCGACAGCAGCTGGGACAGGGCAAGCTCCTACAATGAGCAGTTCTTC	CDSSWDRASSYNEQFF
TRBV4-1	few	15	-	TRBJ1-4	TGCGCCAGCAGCCAAGGATGGGGTTCTAATGAAAAACTGTTTTTT	CASSQGWGSNEKLFF
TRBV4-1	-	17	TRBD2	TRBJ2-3	TGCGCCAGCAGCCAAGTGGAGACTAGCCCCTACACAGATACGCAGTATTTT	CASSQVETSPYTDTQYF
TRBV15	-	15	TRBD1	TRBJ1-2	TGTGCCACCAGCAGAGACCGGGACAGATACTATGGCTACACCTTC	CATSRDRDRYYGYTF
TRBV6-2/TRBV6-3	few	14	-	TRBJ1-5	TGTGCCAGCAGTGGACGGGACCCCTATCAGCCCCAGCATTTT	CASSGRDPYQPQHF
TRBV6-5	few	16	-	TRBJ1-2	TGTGCCAGCAGTTACTCAGGGGGGGCAGGGAACTATGGCTACACCTTC	CASSYSGGAGNYGYTF
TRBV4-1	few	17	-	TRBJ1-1	-	CASSQVILRQLNTEAFF